Listed below are T cell receptor beta chains from one sample, sequenced in a study of beta chain features in type 1 diabetes. TCRdb's table, derived via immunoSEQ multiplex PCR, lists solely in-frame clones and lacks some. The profile covers around 56,000 clones, with 40% to 65% appearing a single time and around 2.7% taken by the ten largest. Sequenced sample: Tregs from blood. The receptor set was obtained from a woman aged 35 to 49 with type 1 diabetes. The CDR3 runs from the conserved cysteine through the conserved F or W. A D gene is named only where the DNA matches it firmly. Only part of the rows carry a size: once, few, many, or a class if the clone is expanded.

cdr3_nt,cdr3_aa,d_call,j_call,clone_size,v_call,cdr3_length
TGTGCCAGCAGACCAGGACAGGGCTATGGCTACACCTTC,CASRPGQGYGYTF,TRBD1,TRBJ1-2,few,TRBV27,13
TGTGCCAGCAGTTTAGCCGGGACACCCGAAAACATTCAGTACTTC,CASSLAGTPENIQYF,-,TRBJ2-4,-,TRBV7-3,15
TGTGCCAGTAGGGCGCGTCAGGTTGGCAATCAGCCCCAGCATTTT,CASRARQVGNQPQHF,-,TRBJ1-5,-,TRBV19,15
TGTGCCAGCTCAGACAGTACCCATGGCTACACCTTC,CASSDSTHGYTF,-,TRBJ1-2,few,TRBV28,12
TGCGCCAGCAGCCCCTGGGAGGGCGCTGACAATGAGCAGTTCTTC,CASSPWEGADNEQFF,TRBD2,TRBJ2-1,-,TRBV5-1,15
TGTGCAGTCGTCCCCCGGGCTAGCGAGAACACCGGGGAGCTGTTTTTT,CAVVPRASENTGELFF,-,TRBJ2-2,-,TRBV7-9,16
TGTGCCAGCAGCTTAAGGGACAGGGAGGGGAATCCTGGCTACACCTTC,CASSLRDREGNPGYTF,TRBD1,TRBJ1-2,-,TRBV7-2,16
TGTGCCAGCATCCACTCAAGGACTAGCAGGGAGACCCAGTACTTC,CASIHSRTSRETQYF,TRBD2,TRBJ2-5,few,TRBV6-6,15
TGTGCCAGCTCACCACCCGGGAGGTTGGATGAGCAGTTCTTC,CASSPPGRLDEQFF,TRBD2,TRBJ2-1,-,TRBV18,14
TGTGCCAGCAGGTGGGGGGAGGGAACTGAAGCTTTCTTT,CASRWGEGTEAFF,-,TRBJ1-1,-,TRBV7-9,13
TGTGCCAGCAGTATCCAAAGCGGGTTTTCCTACGAGCAGTACTTC,CASSIQSGFSYEQYF,-,TRBJ2-7,few,TRBV28,15
TGTGCCAGCTCACCACCGGGACTTCCCTCCTACGAGCAGTACTTC,CASSPPGLPSYEQYF,-,TRBJ2-7,-,TRBV18,15
TGTGCCAGCAGCCAAGGAAGTCAGGGCCAAGAGACCCAGTACTTC,CASSQGSQGQETQYF,-,TRBJ2-5,-,TRBV7-2,15
TGCAGCGTGACCCAGGGGACGTGGCAGCCCCAGCATTTT,CSVTQGTWQPQHF,-,TRBJ1-5,-,TRBV29-1,13
TGTGCCAGCAGCCTACCCAAGCGGGACCCTACCTACGAGCAGTACTTC,CASSLPKRDPTYEQYF,TRBD2,TRBJ2-7,few,TRBV28,16
TGTGCCAGCAGCTCTCAGCGGGGGATGGAGACCCAGTACTTC,CASSSQRGMETQYF,TRBD2,TRBJ2-5,-,TRBV7-8,14
TGCGCCAGCAGCCAAGGTCCGGGACAGGGGGCGGAGGGGACTAATGAAAAACTGTTTTTT,CASSQGPGQGAEGTNEKLFF,TRBD1,TRBJ1-4,-,TRBV4-1,20
TGTGCCAGCAGTTTAGGGACAGCTACTTCCTACGAGCAGTACTTC,CASSLGTATSYEQYF,TRBD1,TRBJ2-7,-,TRBV28,15
TGTGCCAGCAGCTTGGGACACAGTCCCGGCGACGAGCAGTACTTC,CASSLGHSPGDEQYF,-,TRBJ2-7,-,TRBV7-3,15
TGCGCCAGCAGCCAGCGGCGACTAGCGGGAGTTCATGAGCAGTTCTTC,CASSQRRLAGVHEQFF,TRBD2,TRBJ2-1,-,TRBV4-1,16
TGCGCCAGCAGCCCCGGGACAGGGGAGTACCAGCCCCAGCATTTT,CASSPGTGEYQPQHF,TRBD1,TRBJ1-5,-,TRBV5-1,15
TGTGCCAGCAGCTTAGTCCCCGGGCAGGGGGACACAGATACGCAGTATTTT,CASSLVPGQGDTDTQYF,TRBD1,TRBJ2-3,-,TRBV11-1,17
TGTGCCAGCAGTCCGGGACAGGGACGTCGCGAGCAGTACTTC,CASSPGQGRREQYF,TRBD1,TRBJ2-7,medium-sized,TRBV28,14
TGTGCCAGCTCACCACGGGGACAGCTCCTCGAGACCCAGTACTTC,CASSPRGQLLETQYF,TRBD1,TRBJ2-5,-,TRBV18,15
TGTGCCAGCAGCCGGCTAGGACAGGGGACTAACACCGGGGAGCTGTTTTTT,CASSRLGQGTNTGELFF,TRBD1,TRBJ2-2,few,TRBV7-2,17
TGTGCCAGCAGCTTAGCGGTAGGGGGCAGTGGGGCCAACGTCCTGACTTTC,CASSLAVGGSGANVLTF,TRBD1,TRBJ2-6,-,TRBV11-2,17
TGTGCCAGCAGCCAAATGCCGGGACAGGGGGGTGATACGCAGTATTTT,CASSQMPGQGGDTQYF,TRBD1,TRBJ2-3,-,TRBV14,16
TGTGCCAGCAGTTACCGTTCGGGTCAGCCCCAGCATTTT,CASSYRSGQPQHF,-,TRBJ1-5,-,TRBV6-5,13
TGTGCCAGCAGCACAGGGCAGGGGAACATTCAGTACTTC,CASSTGQGNIQYF,-,TRBJ2-4,large,TRBV5-4,13
TGTGCCACGAAGAGGGACAGGGGGAATTCACCCCTCCACTTT,CATKRDRGNSPLHF,TRBD1,TRBJ1-6,-,TRBV15,14
TGCAGCGTTGGAACAGGGGACAATCAGCCCCAGCATTTT,CSVGTGDNQPQHF,TRBD1,TRBJ1-5,-,TRBV29-1,13
TGTGCCAGCAGTTCCCTGGGACAGAGGGGGCAGTTCTTC,CASSSLGQRGQFF,TRBD1,TRBJ2-1,-,TRBV27,13
TGTGCCAGCAGTTTAACAGGGTTGACAGGGAATCAGCCCCAGCATTTT,CASSLTGLTGNQPQHF,TRBD1,TRBJ1-5,few,TRBV28,16
TGTGCCAGCAGCCAAGCAACAGACCCCGGGGGGGAGACCCAGTACTTC,CASSQATDPGGETQYF,TRBD2,TRBJ2-5,once,TRBV4-2,16
TGTGCCAGCAGACAAACCGGCGCAGGGTTTAACACTGAAGCTTTCTTT,CASRQTGAGFNTEAFF,-,TRBJ1-1,few,TRBV7-8,16
TGTGCCAGCTCACTCTTACAGGGACAACGCTTCTACGAGCAGTACTTC,CASSLLQGQRFYEQYF,-,TRBJ2-7,-,TRBV18,16
TGTGCCAGCAGCTGGGGCCTCTACGAGCAGTACTTC,CASSWGLYEQYF,-,TRBJ2-7,-,TRBV5-6,12
TGTGCCAGCAGCTTAGCGGCGGGGGGCGTTGGCTATGGCTACACCTTC,CASSLAAGGVGYGYTF,-,TRBJ1-2,-,TRBV7-9,16
TGTGCCAGTAGTATTCGGCTAGCGGGGGGAAATGAGCAGTTCTTC,CASSIRLAGGNEQFF,TRBD2,TRBJ2-1,-,TRBV19,15
TGTGCCAGCAGGCGACTACTCTACAATGAGCAGTTCTTC,CASRRLLYNEQFF,-,TRBJ2-1,-,TRBV28,13
TGTGCCAGCAGCTTAGATACAGGGCGCTATGGCTACACCTTC,CASSLDTGRYGYTF,-,TRBJ1-2,-,TRBV7-2,14
TGCGCCAGCAGCCACGCCGGGGGGGACGAGCAGTACTTC,CASSHAGGDEQYF,TRBD2,TRBJ2-7,few,TRBV4-1,13
TGTGCCAGCAGCCAGAACAGGGGTGAAGCTTTCTTT,CASSQNRGEAFF,TRBD1,TRBJ1-1,-,TRBV14,12
TGTGCCAGCAGCTTAGAGACAGGGGGTCCCTACGAGCAGTACTTC,CASSLETGGPYEQYF,TRBD1,TRBJ2-7,-,TRBV7-6,15
TGTGCCAGCAGCTCACGGGCTTCCAGGGGACAGATGAACACTGAAGCTTTCTTT,CASSSRASRGQMNTEAFF,TRBD1,TRBJ1-1,-,TRBV9,18
TGTGCCAGCTCACCACCGAGGTTTGCCTACGAGCAGTACTTC,CASSPPRFAYEQYF,-,TRBJ2-7,few,TRBV18,14
TGTGCCAGCAACAGGGGTGGGGCAGGGGGTCAGCCCCAGCATTTT,CASNRGGAGGQPQHF,TRBD1,TRBJ1-5,once,TRBV6-5,15